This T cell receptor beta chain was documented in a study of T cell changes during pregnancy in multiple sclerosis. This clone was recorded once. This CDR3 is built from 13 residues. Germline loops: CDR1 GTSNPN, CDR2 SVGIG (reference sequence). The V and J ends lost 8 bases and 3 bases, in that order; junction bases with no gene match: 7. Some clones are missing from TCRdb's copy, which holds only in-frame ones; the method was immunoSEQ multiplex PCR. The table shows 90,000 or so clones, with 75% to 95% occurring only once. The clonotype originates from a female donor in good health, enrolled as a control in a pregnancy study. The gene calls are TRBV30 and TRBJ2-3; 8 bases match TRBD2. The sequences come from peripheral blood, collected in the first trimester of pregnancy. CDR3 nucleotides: TGTGCCCGCGGGACTAGTGGGACAGATACGCAGTATTTT. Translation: CARGTSGTDTQYF. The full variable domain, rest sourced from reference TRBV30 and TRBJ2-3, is SQTIHQWPATLVQPVGSPLSLECTVEGTSNPNLYWYRQAAGRGLQLLFYSVGIGQISSEVPQNLSASRPQDRQFILSSKKLLLSDSGFYLCARGTSGTDTQYFGPGTRLTVL.